This paragraph reports one TCR beta chain. Its antigen is as yet unknown. This sample is drawn from a study of T-cell reconstitution after alpha-beta-depleted transplantation in children. Study results and caveats: Several patients had high TCRbeta diversity at day 60; it came from surviving recipient T cells and thymic progenitors. Newly produced T cells mostly provided counts and TCRbeta diversity after one year, as hyperexpanded clones declined.

Preparing the TCRbeta library involved the use of unique molecular identifiers. TCRdb re-analysed the PCR reads in MiXCR, keeping a single row per CDR3 protein. The sample gives roughly 790,000 distinct CDR3 sequences, 16% of which show up once; just under 5% is in the top ten. V lost 5 bases and J 6 bases, leaving 8 bases between the germline ends. This CDR3 spans 11 amino acids. Germline loops: CDR1 MGHRA, CDR2 YSYEKL. The sequencing here drew on PBMCs, mostly from graft donor cells, taken 360 days after TCRalphabeta/CD19-depleted stem cell transplant. This receptor was obtained from a male patient younger than 18 who had a stem cell transplant for acute lymphoblastic leukemia, so the T cells may come from the graft donor. The rearrangement links TRBV4-1 to TRBJ2-7; D remains unclear. In nucleotides, the CDR3 is TGCGCCAGCAGCGTCGGGTCCGAGCAGTACTTC. It specifies CASSVGSEQYF.